Below, 31 T cell receptor beta chains from the same sample are listed, as sequenced in a study of T cell changes during pregnancy in multiple sclerosis. Clones were read by immunoSEQ multiplex PCR, and TCRdb kept only the in-frame ones, dropping some. The profile shows over 100,000 clones, roughly 90% of them singletons. This specimen was peripheral blood, taken in the third trimester of pregnancy. These receptors came from a female donor with multiple sclerosis, enrolled in a pregnancy study.

This rearrangement joins TRBV4-1 to TRBJ2-3, with TRBD1 matching over 9 bases. Losses at the gene ends were 3 bases for V and 5 bases for J; bases not matched to a gene: 9. There are 16 residues in the CDR3. Germline-derived CDR1 and CDR2 are MGHRA and YSYEKL. The CDR3, as DNA: TGCGCCAGCAGCCAGGAATACAGGGGGCGCTTAGATACGCAGTATTTT. It is translated as CASSQEYRGRLDTQYF.

The V and J genes are TRBV7-9 and TRBJ2-3; perhaps TRBD1 as D (5 bases). The CDR3 has 13 residues. Trimming pared 7 bases from V and 3 bases from J, leaving 11 bases between. Germline V CDR1 and CDR2: SEHNR, FQNEAQ (reference sequence). The CDR3 here is CASKPAGTDTQYF. The CDR3 DNA is TGTGCCAGCAAACCCGCAGGGACAGATACGCAGTATTTT.

The rearrangement links TRBV6-6 to TRBJ2-1; TRBD2 agrees at 13 bases. The CDR3 contains 15 residues. Per germline, CDR1 MNHNY and CDR2 SVGAGI (reference sequence). With V trimmed by 4 bases and J by 9 bases, 6 bases remained unmatched. The CDR3 protein is CASSSLAGGPFEQFF. The CDR3 DNA reads as TGTGCCAGCAGTTCACTAGCGGGAGGGCCTTTTGAGCAGTTCTTC.

The chain recombines TRBV28 with TRBJ2-1; tentatively, D is TRBD1 (6 bases). The V gene's germline CDR1 is MDHEN and CDR2 SYDVKM. The CDR3 is 15 residues long. Trimming removed 2 bases at V and 3 bases at J, with 11 bases between. As DNA, the CDR3 is TGTGCCAGCAGTTTAAAAGGACAGTACTACAATGAGCAGTTCTTC. Amino acids: CASSLKGQYYNEQFF.

V is TRBV7-2 and J is TRBJ1-1; a possible D gene is TRBD1 (5 bases). This CDR3 spans 14 amino acids. The V end lost 0 bases, the J end lost 11 bases, and 16 bases lay between the germline ends. CDR1 and CDR2 from the germline V gene are SGHTA and FQGNSA. The CDR3 bases are TGTGCCAGCAGCTTAGCTCATACCACAGGATACGCTTTCTTT. This codes for CASSLAHTTGYAFF.

This clone was counted once. The gene calls are TRBV5-1 and TRBJ2-6, with D possibly being TRBD1 (5 bases). V was pared by 5 bases and J by 2 bases, with 5 bases between. The CDR3 covers 13 residues. Germline CDR1 SGHRS, CDR2 YFSETQ. For the CDR3, the DNA is TGCGCCAGCAGGGACACTGGGGCCAACGTCCTGACTTTC. It translates to CASRDTGANVLTF.

This clone showed up just once. J is TRBJ1-4 and V is TRBV4-1; no firm D call. The germline gives CDR1 MGHRA, CDR2 YSYEKL. This CDR3 is 16 amino acids long. The ends were cut back, 0 bases at V and 8 bases at J, with 16 bases in the middle. CDR3 DNA: TGCGCCAGCAGCCAAGATGAGGCCGTACCGATGGAAAAACTGTTTTTT. It yields the protein CASSQDEAVPMEKLFF.

The chain uses TRBV28 and TRBJ2-5; maybe TRBD2 (6 bases). The CDR3 runs 12 residues. The germline gives CDR1 MDHEN, CDR2 SYDVKM. Trimming stripped 6 bases from V and 5 bases from J, with 10 bases between. In DNA, the CDR3 is TGTGCCAGCAGCGGGAGTCTTGAGACCCAGTACTTC. Its protein product is CASSGSLETQYF.

The chain recombines TRBV7-9 with TRBJ1-2, with 7 bases aligning to TRBD1. Trimming took 2 bases from V and 4 from J; bases not matched to a gene: 7. This CDR3 has 15 residues. Germline CDR1 and CDR2: SEHNR and FQNEAQ (reference sequence). DNA for the CDR3: TGTGCCAGCAGCTTAAGGGAAACAGGGGTCTATGGCTACACCTTC. Protein: CASSLRETGVYGYTF.

The chain recombines TRBV11-2 with TRBJ2-1; 12 bases align to TRBD2. The CDR3 sequence is 14 residues long. The germline gives CDR1 SGHAT, CDR2 FQNNGV. The trim removed 4 bases at V and 15 bases at J, leaving 10 bases unmatched. CDR3 DNA: TGTGCCAGCAGCTCCCTAGCGGGAGGGCCCCTGCCGTTCTTC. Translated: CASSSLAGGPLPFF. Using reference TRBV11-2 and TRBJ2-1 for the parts outside the CDR3, the full variable domain is EAGVAQSPRYKIIEKRQSVAFWCNPISGHATLYWYQQILGQGPKLLIQFQNNGVVDDSQLPKDRFSAERLKGVDSTLKIQPAKLEDSAVYLCASSSLAGGPLPFFGPGTRLTVL.

CDR3: CASSLVNQGYYGYTF. The CDR3, as DNA: TGTGCCAGCAGCTTAGTGAACCAGGGCTACTATGGCTACACCTTC. J is TRBJ1-2 and V is TRBV7-9; a possible D gene is TRBD1 (5 bases). V dropped 1 base and J dropped 3 bases, with 12 bases sitting between them. In germline, CDR1 is SEHNR, CDR2 FQNEAQ (reference sequence). CDR3 length: 15 residues.

The rearrangement joins TRBV6-1 to TRBJ1-1; no definite D call. The CDR3 sequence is 14 residues long. V was shortened by 2 bases and J by 6 bases, with 13 bases between the two germline ends. Germline loops: CDR1 MNHNS, CDR2 SASEGT. The CDR3 sequence: CASSEYGVQAEAFF. As DNA, the CDR3 is TGTGCCAGCAGTGAATACGGGGTTCAGGCTGAAGCTTTCTTT.

The chain is built from TRBV7-2 and TRBJ1-2; D not resolved. Germline-derived CDR1 and CDR2 are SGHTA and FQGNSA. Trimming shortened V by 5 bases and J by 4 bases, and 14 bases separated the two germline ends. The CDR3 is 14 amino acids. CDR3 amino acids: CASSPIGEPYGYTF. CDR3 coding DNA: TGTGCCAGCAGCCCAATCGGGGAGCCCTATGGCTACACCTTC.

The genes are TRBV18 and TRBJ1-4; maybe TRBD1 (5 bases). Germline V gene data show CDR1 as KGHSH and CDR2 as LQKENI. The CDR3 length is 16 residues. V gave up 3 bases and J gave up 0 bases, with 11 bases separating them. CDR3 sequence: CASSPFDRATNEKLFF. The CDR3 coding sequence is TGTGCCAGCTCACCCTTCGACAGAGCAACTAATGAAAAACTGTTTTTT.

In the case of this clone: Without the conserved terminal phenylalanine or tryptophan, this CDR3 likely stems from a read error. Because the CDR3's place on the DNA is in doubt, the DNA is left out and the CDR3 is given as listed by TCRdb. The chain combines TRBV30 with TRBJ1-2; the table names TRBD1, a call not compared with the DNA. Germline-derived CDR1 and CDR2 are GTSNPN and SVGIG (reference sequence). From its first to its last residue, the CDR3 has 11 amino acids. CDR3 sequence: CAWSVRKGTGL.

This chain links TRBV7-3 with TRBJ2-1, with a possible D match to TRBD1 (5 bases). There are 13 residues in the CDR3. Trimming took off 6 bases at V and 2 bases at J, with 8 bases between the two ends. Germline loops: CDR1 SGHTA, CDR2 FQGTGA. This CDR3 reads CASSQGAYNEQFF. As DNA, the CDR3 is TGTGCCAGCAGTCAAGGGGCCTACAATGAGCAGTTCTTC.

V is TRBV13 and J is TRBJ1-3; D ambiguous. Germline CDR1 PRHDT, CDR2 FYEKMQ (reference sequence). The CDR3 runs to 15 residues. V shed 0 bases and J shed 0 bases, with 6 bases lying between them. The CDR3 spells CASSLGQYSGNTIYF. CDR3 nucleotide sequence: TGTGCCAGCAGCTTAGGGCAGTACTCTGGAAACACCATATATTTT.

This chain joins TRBV7-6 and TRBJ2-1, with TRBD1 matching 8 bases. Looked up from germline, CDR1 is SGHVS and CDR2 is FNYEAQ. V lost 5 bases and J lost 4; bases outside the gene matches: 4. The CDR3 loop spans 14 amino acids. DNA of the CDR3: TGTGCCAGCAGCCATCGACAGGGGTACAATGAGCAGTTCTTC. This codes for CASSHRQGYNEQFF. Supplemented by reference TRBV7-6 and TRBJ2-1, the full variable domain reads GAGVSQSPRYKVTKRGQDVALRCDPISGHVSLYWYRQALGQGPEFLTYFNYEAQQDKSGLPNDRFSAERPEGSISTLTIQRTEQRDSAMYRCASSHRQGYNEQFFGPGTRLTVL.

The chain recombines TRBV19 with TRBJ2-3, with 9 bases matching TRBD1. Unmatched junction bases numbered 5, after V lost 5 bases and J lost 11 bases. Germline CDR1 reads LNHDA; CDR2 reads SQIVND (reference sequence). The CDR3 is made up of 12 amino acids. DNA of the CDR3: TGTGCCAGTAGTCCGGGACAGGGAAAGCAGTATTTT. This gives the protein CASSPGQGKQYF.

The chain couples TRBV5-1 to TRBJ1-5; maybe TRBD1 (6 bases). The CDR3 totals 13 residues. V dropped 2 bases and J dropped 7 bases, with 10 bases sitting between them. CDR1 and CDR2 (germline): SGHRS, YFSETQ. The CDR3 is CASSFGQGQPQHF. DNA of the CDR3: TGCGCCAGCAGCTTTGGCCAGGGGCAGCCCCAGCATTTT. The full variable domain, in which reference TRBV5-1 and TRBJ1-5 provide the parts outside the CDR3, is KAGVTQTPRYLIKTRGQQVTLSCSPISGHRSVSWYQQTPGQGLQFLFEYFSETQRNKGNFPGRFSGRQFSNSRSEMNVSTLELGDSALYLCASSFGQGQPQHFGDGTRLSIL.

The gene calls are TRBV5-4 and TRBJ1-2, with a weak D call TRBD1 (6 bases). V lost 3 bases, J lost 2 bases, and 11 bases lay in between. The CDR3 is 14 amino acids. From germline, CDR1 is SGHNT and CDR2 YYREEE (reference sequence). The CDR3 sequence: CASSSRGQNYGYTF. CDR3 nucleotide sequence: TGTGCCAGCAGCTCCCGAGGACAGAACTATGGCTACACCTTC.

This chain joins TRBV19 and TRBJ1-4, with D maybe TRBD1 (6 bases). Trimming removed 4 bases at V and 0 bases at J, with 12 bases between. The CDR3 runs 16 residues. CDR1 and CDR2 from the germline V gene are LNHDA and SQIVND (reference sequence). The CDR3 sequence: CASSTEQGATNEKLFF. The CDR3 coding sequence is TGTGCCAGTAGTACCGAACAGGGAGCAACTAATGAAAAACTGTTTTTT. Using reference TRBV19 and TRBJ1-4 for the parts outside the CDR3, the full variable domain is DGGITQSPKYLFRKEGQNVTLSCEQNLNHDAMYWYRQDPGQGLRLIYYSQIVNDFQKGDIAEGYSVSREKKESFPLTVTSAQKNPTAFYLCASSTEQGATNEKLFFGSGTQLSVL.

V usage is TRBV6-1 and J usage is TRBJ1-4; D call uncertain. Looked up from germline, CDR1 is MNHNS and CDR2 is SASEGT. V gave up 5 bases and J gave up 2 bases, with 9 bases separating them. There are 14 residues in the CDR3. CDR3 amino acids: CASSLPGTNEKLFF. The CDR3 nucleotides are TGTGCCAGCAGTCTCCCGGGTACTAATGAAAAACTGTTTTTT.

The chain combines TRBV6-4 with TRBJ1-2; TRBD1 aligns across 10 bases. The CDR3 has 16 residues. The germline V gene encodes CDR1 MRHNA and CDR2 SNTAGT. Unmatched junction bases numbered 8, after V lost 6 bases and J lost 1 base. The CDR3 reads CASSPGQGVFNYGYTF. Here the CDR3 DNA reads TGTGCCAGCAGCCCCGGACAGGGGGTATTTAACTATGGCTACACCTTC.

The rearrangement links TRBV6-5 to TRBJ1-6; 7 bases are a match to TRBD1. CDR3 length: 16 amino acids. The J segment lost 10 bases and the V segment lost 0 bases, leaving 9 bases of the junction unmatched. Germline V gives CDR1 MNHEY, CDR2 SVGAGI. The CDR3 sequence is CASSYSSDRVVSPLHF. The CDR3 region has the DNA TGTGCCAGCAGTTACTCGTCCGACAGGGTTGTATCACCCCTCCACTTT.

The chain links TRBV21-1 to TRBJ2-7; TRBD1 is the table's D call, not checked against the DNA. TRBV21-1 is recorded as a pseudogene. CDR3 length: 14 amino acids. CDR3 in amino acids: CASTGGGPPGEQYF. The CDR3 region has the DNA TGTGCCAGCACCGGAGGGGGCCCTCCTGGAGAGCAGTACTTC.

V usage is TRBV2 and J usage is TRBJ1-5; D gene ambiguous. Germline assignment: CDR1 SNHLY and CDR2 FYNNEI. The V gene lost 3 bases and the J gene lost 6 bases, with 6 bases spanning the gap. This CDR3 spans 12 amino acids. The CDR3 sequence: CASSEGRQPQHF. DNA for the CDR3: TGTGCCAGCAGTGAGGGCCGTCAGCCCCAGCATTTT.

The rearrangement joins TRBV10-3 to TRBJ1-1; D not certain. The ends were cut back, 6 bases at V and 5 bases at J, with 13 bases in the middle. Germline CDR1 and CDR2: ENHRY and SYGVKD. The CDR3 totals 13 residues. The CDR3 DNA follows: TGTGCCATCAGCGATTCCCGGGAGACTGAAGCTTTCTTT. As protein: CAISDSRETEAFF.

This clone was recorded once. The rearrangement joins TRBV5-1 to TRBJ2-7; D is uncertain. The germline V gene encodes CDR1 SGHRS and CDR2 YFSETQ. V was pared by 3 bases and J by 7 bases, with 11 bases between. The CDR3 is 12 amino acids. The CDR3 coding sequence is TGCGCCAGCAGCTCGGGTCCCGGGGAGCAGTACTTC. Translation: CASSSGPGEQYF.

V usage is TRBV4-1 and J usage is TRBJ1-4, with D tentatively TRBD1 (5 bases). The CDR3 sequence is 14 residues long. Trimming removed 4 bases at V and 5 bases at J, with 11 bases between. Germline V gives CDR1 MGHRA, CDR2 YSYEKL. This CDR3 reads CASSPDRYNEKLFF. Here the CDR3 DNA reads TGCGCCAGCAGCCCTGACAGATACAATGAAAAACTGTTTTTT.

The chain is built from TRBV19 and TRBJ2-1; 12 nucleotides agree with TRBD2. The V gene's germline CDR1 is LNHDA and CDR2 SQIVND (reference sequence). The CDR3 is 17 residues long. V trimming: 0 bases; J trimming: 2 bases; junction bases outside the gene matches: 2. This chain's CDR3 is CASSIDGTSGPYNEQFF. CDR3 coding DNA: TGTGCCAGTAGTATAGATGGGACTAGCGGGCCCTACAATGAGCAGTTCTTC.